Below, 6 T cell receptor beta chains from the same sample are listed, as sequenced in a study of monozygotic twins with inflammatory bowel disease. From the 5' RACE reads, TCRdb lists one entry per CDR3 protein and no DNA. This table holds around 140,000 distinct CDR3 sequences. The sample consisted of blood. The receptor source for this set is a human donor with ulcerative colitis or Crohn's disease, or a healthy co-twin of an affected twin (not recorded which).

V is TRBV11-1 and J is TRBJ2-1; TCRdb picks TRBD2, but there is no DNA to check that call. Germline V gene sequence: CDR1 SGHAT, CDR2 FQDESV (reference sequence). The CDR3 has 16 residues. The CDR3 loop is CASSLSSGGGIYEQFF.

V usage is TRBV7-2 and J usage is TRBJ2-3; as DNA is missing, the TRBD2 call by TCRdb cannot be tested. This CDR3 has 16 amino acids. Germline lookup yields CDR1 SGHTA and CDR2 FQGNSA. This CDR3 reads CASSLVVAGEIDTQYF.

The chain is built from TRBV20-1 and TRBJ1-3; the TCRdb D gene call, TRBD1, has no DNA to confirm it. Germline V CDR1 and CDR2: DFQATT, SNEGSKA (reference sequence). The length of the CDR3 is 15 residues. The CDR3 loop is CSARDHRDPGNTIYF.

The chain carries TRBV20-1 and TRBJ2-7; TCRdb lists TRBD1, though no DNA is available to test this call. Per the germline V gene, CDR1 is DFQATT and CDR2 is SNEGSKA (reference sequence). The CDR3 loop spans 14 amino acids. The CDR3 loop is CSARLRVQGYEQYF.

J is TRBJ1-5 and V is TRBV29-1; there is no DNA to check the TCRdb D call of TRBD1. Germline CDR1 and CDR2: SQVTM and ANQGSEA. The CDR3 extends over 15 amino acids. The CDR3 here is CSVDPPDTLHQPQHF. The full variable domain, with the rest looked up from reference TRBV29-1 and TRBJ1-5, is SAVISQKPSRDICQRGTSLTIQCQVDSQVTMMFWYRQQPGQSLTLIATANQGSEATYESGFVIDKFPISRPNLTFSTLTVSNMSPEDSSIYLCSVDPPDTLHQPQHFGDGTRLSIL.

This rearrangement joins TRBV2 to TRBJ1-2; TCRdb picks TRBD1, but there is no DNA to check that call. The CDR3 is made up of 15 amino acids. CDR1 and CDR2 (germline): SNHLY, FYNNEI. The chain's CDR3 is CASSPQGRTMYGYTF.